Below, 26 T cell receptor beta chains from the same sample are listed, as sequenced in a study of OX40 agonist ivuxolimab in advanced cancers. Repertoires were generated with immunoSEQ multiplex PCR, while TCRdb's copy carries only in-frame clones and drops some. Of more than 9,000 clones listed, over 55% were seen once; the top ten hold 45% to 55%. Sequenced here: CD4+ or CD8+ T cells sorted from blood, sampled in a trial of the OX40 agonist ivuxolimab. The receptors derive from an adult with an advanced solid tumor such as melanoma, head and neck, liver or kidney cancer.

The chain links TRBV2 to TRBJ2-7, with 8 bases identical to TRBD2. This CDR3 spans 15 amino acids. V lost 6 bases to trimming and J lost 3 bases; unmatched junction nucleotides: 10. The V gene's germline CDR1 is SNHLY and CDR2 FYNNEI. CDR3: CASREASGSVYEQYF. In nucleotides, the CDR3 is TGTGCCAGCAGGGAGGCCAGCGGGAGTGTCTACGAGCAGTACTTC.

This clone is labeled medium-sized. The chain combines TRBV19 with TRBJ2-1; TRBD2 aligns across 13 bases. CDR1 and CDR2 from the germline V gene are LNHDA and SQIVND (reference sequence). The CDR3 has 13 amino acids. With 9 bases clipped from V and 9 bases from J, the junction kept 5 bases outside the gene matches. The CDR3 protein is CASRGTSGTEQFF. The CDR3, as DNA: TGTGCCAGCCGAGGGACTAGCGGGACTGAGCAGTTCTTC.

This rearrangement joins TRBV9 to TRBJ1-6; no reliable D call. The CDR3 consists of 15 residues. From germline, CDR1 is SGDLS and CDR2 YYNGEE. V lost 1 base and J 6 bases, leaving 11 bases between the germline ends. The DNA of the CDR3 is TGTGCCAGCAGCGTAAACGGGGTCGTTAATTCACCCCTCCACTTT. Amino acid sequence: CASSVNGVVNSPLHF.

This clone has just one count. The V and J genes are TRBV28 and TRBJ2-5; D is undetermined. The germline CDR1 and CDR2 sequences are MDHEN and SYDVKM. V was cut by 4 bases and J by 5 bases, with 14 bases left in between. The CDR3 loop spans 14 amino acids. The CDR3 nucleotides are TGTGCCAGCAGTTCCCCCCTAGGGCCCGAGACCCAGTACTTC. Protein sequence: CASSSPLGPETQYF.

This rearrangement joins TRBV21-1 to TRBJ1-3; the D call in the table, TRBD1, was not verified against the DNA. TRBV21-1 is termed a pseudogene. The CDR3 extends over 14 amino acids. CDR3 region: CASSKETVGNTIYF. The CDR3 DNA reads TGTGCCAGCAGCAAGGAAACAGTAGGAAACACCATATATTTT.

The chain carries TRBV5-4 and TRBJ2-3; 10 bases are shared with TRBD2. This CDR3 comprises 15 residues. The junction had 8 bases not matched to a gene; V was cut back by 4 bases and J by 6 bases. Germline values: CDR1 SGHNT, CDR2 YYREEE (reference sequence). The CDR3 region has the DNA TGTGCCAGCAGCCGCAGCGGGAGGGCAGTTGATACGCAGTATTTT. As protein: CASSRSGRAVDTQYF.

On this clone: Because the CDR3's place on the DNA is in doubt, the DNA is left out and the CDR3 is given as listed by TCRdb. V gene TRBV29-1 combines with J gene TRBJ1-2; the table's D call TRBD1 went unverified against the DNA. Germline V gives CDR1 SQVTM, CDR2 ANQGSEA. The CDR3 length is 12 residues, termini included. Here the CDR3 reads CSVGVGAGGDTF.

The rearrangement uses TRBV19 and TRBJ2-2; TRBD2 agrees at 13 bases. The J segment lost 6 bases and the V segment lost 1 base, leaving 8 bases of the junction unmatched. CDR3 size: 18 residues. Germline-derived CDR1 and CDR2 are LNHDA and SQIVND (reference sequence). The CDR3 DNA reads TGTGCCAGTAGTATAGTCCAAGGACTAGCGGGAGTCCCCGGGGAGCTGTTTTTT. This gives the protein CASSIVQGLAGVPGELFF.

This clone was recorded a few times. The CDR3 nucleotides are TGCGCCAGCAGACTCAAGGGCCCGGGAATGACAGATACGCAGTATTTT. Its translation is CASRLKGPGMTDTQYF. V and J are TRBV4-1 and TRBJ2-3, with D tentatively TRBD2 (5 bases). CDR1 is MGHRA and CDR2 is YSYEKL in the germline V gene. Trimming removed 6 bases from V and 3 bases from J, with 19 bases in between. CDR3 size: 16 residues.

V and J are TRBV7-9 and TRBJ2-1, with 7 bases fitting TRBD2. From germline, CDR1 is SEHNR and CDR2 FQNEAQ (reference sequence). This CDR3 contains 17 residues. Losses at the gene ends were 5 bases for V and 7 bases for J; bases not matched to a gene: 17. Here the CDR3 reads CASSRPFSGTNLNEQFF. The DNA of the CDR3 is TGTGCCAGCAGCAGACCCTTCTCCGGGACTAACCTAAATGAGCAGTTCTTC.

The J gene is TRBJ2-5, the V gene TRBV5-1; D may be TRBD2 (6 bases). Germline V lookup: CDR1 SGHRS, CDR2 YFSETQ. V was cut by 1 base and J by 4 bases, with 11 bases left in between. This CDR3 has 14 residues. The chain's CDR3 is CASSLLAGRETQYF. The DNA of the CDR3 is TGCGCCAGCAGCTTGCTTGCGGGAAGAGAGACCCAGTACTTC.

The chain combines TRBV15 with TRBJ2-2, with 7 bases matching TRBD2. This CDR3 is built from 16 residues. The V gene's germline CDR1 is LNHNV and CDR2 YYDKDF (reference sequence). V was clipped by 3 bases and J by 7 bases; unmatched bases: 11. The CDR3 nucleotides are TGTGCCACCAGCAGGGCCCCCGCGGGAGAATTCGGGGAGCTGTTTTTT. Protein sequence: CATSRAPAGEFGELFF.

The chain employs TRBV7-9 and TRBJ1-2; 9 bases are a match to TRBD1. After removal of 2 bases from V and 6 bases from J, the junction contained 7 bases not matched to a gene. Germline V gene sequence: CDR1 SEHNR, CDR2 FQNEAQ (reference sequence). The CDR3 spans 15 residues. The DNA for the CDR3 is TGTGCCAGCAGCTTATCCGTGGGACAGGGACATGGCTACACCTTC. Its protein is CASSLSVGQGHGYTF.

The chain has TRBV4-2 and TRBJ1-1; D is unresolved. V lost 2 bases, J lost 3 bases, and 10 bases lay in between. There are 14 residues in the CDR3. CDR1 and CDR2 from the germline V gene are LGHNA and YNFKEQ. The CDR3 loop reads CASSQSPGDTEAFF. In DNA form, the CDR3 reads TGTGCCAGCAGCCAATCTCCAGGAGACACTGAAGCTTTCTTT.

This clone has more than one count but fewer than ten. V usage is TRBV2 and J usage is TRBJ1-6; D unresolved. V dropped 0 bases and J dropped 0 bases, with 6 bases sitting between them. The CDR3 is 16 residues long. CDR1 and CDR2 (germline): SNHLY, FYNNEI. The CDR3 nucleotides read TGTGCCAGCAGTGAAGCGGGCAGCTCCTATAATTCACCCCTCCACTTT. This encodes CASSEAGSSYNSPLHF.

This chain connects TRBV6-1 to TRBJ2-1; TRBD1 matches 9 bases. The CDR3 consists of 17 residues. The germline CDR1 and CDR2 sequences are MNHNS and SASEGT. J lost 2 bases, V lost 2 bases, and 7 bases had no gene match. CDR3 DNA: TGTGCCAGCAGTGAATCCGCCAGGACAGGGGCCTACAATGAGCAGTTCTTC. This encodes CASSESARTGAYNEQFF.

The chain is built from TRBV19 and TRBJ1-4; maybe TRBD1 (5 bases). The CDR3 is made up of 13 amino acids. With 1 base removed from V and 8 bases from J, the gap between germline ends came to 8 bases. Germline CDR1 is LNHDA and CDR2 is SQIVND (reference sequence). CDR3 protein: CASSIVRDEKLFF. The CDR3 bases are TGTGCCAGTAGTATAGTCCGGGACGAAAAACTGTTTTTT.

The chain employs TRBV10-3 and TRBJ1-2, with D tentatively TRBD1 (5 bases). The CDR3 spans 16 residues. Germline CDR1 is ENHRY and CDR2 is SYGVKD. Deletions cut 0 bases from V and 6 bases from J, with 17 bases between. The CDR3 region has the DNA TGTGCCATCAGTGAGTCCCGACAGCCCCTGGGACATGGCTACACCTTC. It is translated as CAISESRQPLGHGYTF.

This clone has more than one count but fewer than ten. The chain uses TRBV2 and TRBJ2-7; no firm D call. The CDR3 runs to 12 residues. V gave up 7 bases and J gave up 3 bases, with 10 bases separating them. Germline loops: CDR1 SNHLY, CDR2 FYNNEI. The CDR3 region is CASMEPRYEQYF. CDR3 coding DNA: TGTGCCAGCATGGAGCCACGCTACGAGCAGTACTTC.

Here the CDR3 reads CATAQGARGYTF. CDR3 DNA: TGTGCCACTGCACAGGGGGCTCGGGGCTACACCTTC. This sequence joins TRBV6-1 and TRBJ1-2, with 9 bases matching TRBD1. J gave up 8 bases and V 10 bases, and 8 bases lay outside the gene matches. Germline V gene lookup returns CDR1 MNHNS and CDR2 SASEGT. CDR3 length: 12 amino acids.

This clone is large. CDR3 sequence reads: CASRQGTADTQYF. CDR3 in DNA: TGCGCCAGCAGACAGGGGACAGCAGATACGCAGTATTTT. V is TRBV4-1 and J is TRBJ2-3; 7 nucleotides match TRBD1. Germline CDR1 MGHRA, CDR2 YSYEKL. V lost 6 bases, J lost 4 bases, and 4 bases stayed unmatched. The CDR3 extends over 13 amino acids.

The chain has TRBV29-1 and TRBJ1-4, with 8 bases fitting TRBD1. The CDR3 consists of 14 residues. V was clipped by 6 bases and J by 4 bases; unmatched bases: 7. From germline, CDR1 is SQVTM and CDR2 ANQGSEA. The CDR3 is CSVLGTGINEKLFF. The CDR3 DNA is TGCAGCGTCTTGGGGACAGGCATTAATGAAAAACTGTTTTTT.

The gene calls are TRBV2 and TRBJ1-4, with a tentative D call TRBD1 (6 bases). Trimming left V 6 bases short and J 7 bases short, with 12 bases between. Per germline, CDR1 SNHLY and CDR2 FYNNEI. The CDR3 loop spans 13 amino acids. Written as DNA, the CDR3 is TGTGCCAGCAGAGTGATAGGGGGTGAAAAACTGTTTTTT. Protein: CASRVIGGEKLFF.

Of note for this clone: The junction does not match germline at one end; this may be a read error. The chain employs TRBV7-9 and TRBJ2-1, with TRBD2 matching over 10 bases. Germline assignment: CDR1 SEHNR and CDR2 FQNEAQ (reference sequence). There are 15 residues in the CDR3. The CDR3 bases are TGTGCCAGCAGTTTAGGGAGCGGGAGGGCTGATGAGCAGTTCTTC. Its protein product is CASSLGSGRADEQFF. The variable domain in full, with the rest retrieved from reference TRBV7-9 and TRBJ2-1, is DTGVSQNPRHKITKRGQNVTFRCDPISEHNRLYWYRQTLGQGPEFLTYFQNEAQLEKSRLLSDRFSAERPKGSFSTLEIQRTEQGDSAMYLCASSLGSGRADEQFFGPGTRLTVL.

V and J are TRBV19 and TRBJ2-7; 10 nucleotides match TRBD2. The length of the CDR3 is 14 residues. Germline V lookup: CDR1 LNHDA, CDR2 SQIVND (reference sequence). Trimming removed 6 bases from V and 5 bases from J; junction bases left unmatched: 7. The CDR3 DNA is TGTGCCAGTAGCCTTCTAGCGGGAGACGACGAGCAGTACTTC. This translates into CASSLLAGDDEQYF.

On this clone itself: Compared with germline, one end of the junction differs, possibly owing to a read error. The CDR3 here is CATSDPPGYEQYF. For the CDR3, the DNA is TGTGCCACCAGTGACCCACCGGGCTACGAGCAGTACTTC. V usage is TRBV2 and J usage is TRBJ2-7; D call uncertain. The CDR3 totals 13 residues. Per germline, CDR1 SNHLY and CDR2 FYNNEI.